This T cell receptor (beta chain) stems from a study of T cells in Graves' hyperthyroidism and ophthalmopathy. Amplified TCR beta CDR3 regions derived from RNA transcripts. The HTBI set primed first-round TCR CDR3 RT-PCR. TCRdb independently ran MiXCR on the multiplex PCR reads; one entry per CDR3 protein. This sample has around 420,000 distinct CDR3 sequences; roughly an eighth occur once, and the top ten carry around 5.3%. Study outcomes and limitations: The blood repertoire included most of the expanded thyroid clonotypes above 0.001.

This clonotype was seen many times. Its antigen is currently unknown. No ophthalmopathy progression within 18 months constituted stable Graves' hyperthyroidism. This CDR3 has 19 amino acids. Germline values: CDR1 SGHVS, CDR2 FQNEAQ. Trimming took off 0 bases at V and 0 bases at J, with 17 bases between the two ends. The receptor was derived from a woman aged 18-35 years with Graves' hyperthyroidism. The chain combines TRBV7-8 with TRBJ1-4, with D unresolved. Material for sequencing was blood. The CDR3 nucleotides read TGTGCCAGCAGCTTAGCCCATTGGAGGTCAACATCAACTAATGAAAAACTGTTTTTT. Amino acid sequence: CASSLAHWRSTSTNEKLFF.